These 13 T cell receptor beta chains came from one sample sequenced in a study of blood T cells in healthy people across ages (dated by TCRdb to the mid-2010s). Library method: 5' RACE. Sequencing took place on an Illumina HiSeq 2500. A second PCR of about 6 to 11 cycles was run with a J-beta primer mix and a sample-barcoded 5' primer. TCRdb's own reprocessing of the public reads used fastp at Q25 and MiXCR and kept productive beta chains. Duplicate CDR3 protein sequences are folded into a single record with the most common DNA and genes. Within this sample are about 780,000 distinct CDR3 sequences, with about a quarter of them counted one time only. Of the sample, 3% is held by the ten largest clones. This sample also appeared in a second study, on T cells of mothers and their children.

The sequenced sample consisted of blood. These receptors were taken from a boy between 10 and 17 years old in good health.

This clonotype was seen a few times. V usage is TRBV7-9 and J usage is TRBJ1-1; D call uncertain. Per germline, CDR1 SEHNR and CDR2 FQNEAQ (reference sequence). The CDR3 consists of 14 residues. The ends were cut back, 3 bases at V and 4 bases at J, with 12 bases in the middle. CDR3 nucleotides: TGTGCCAGCAGCTTGATTTTTACGGGCACTGAAGCTTTCTTT. Residues: CASSLIFTGTEAFF.

This chain connects TRBV18 to TRBJ2-5; TRBD1 agrees at 8 bases. The J call may be incorrect, as the DNA end agrees better with TRBJ2-7. Germline assignment: CDR1 KGHSH and CDR2 LQKENI. This CDR3 contains 15 residues. In DNA, the CDR3 is TGTGCCAGCTCACCACCGAATCAGGGGGCTCACGAGCAGTACTTC. The encoded protein is CASSPPNQGAHEQYF.

This chain uses TRBV20-1 with TRBJ2-5; either TRBD1 or TRBD2 may fit D (7 bases each). The CDR3 length is 15 residues. CDR1 DFQATT and CDR2 SNEGSKA come from the germline V gene (reference sequence). Trimming took 6 bases from V and 7 from J, leaving 24 bases between them. The CDR3 nucleotides read TGCAGTGCGATCGACAGGGAGGGGTTCCTCTGGACCCAGTACTTC. Protein product: CSAIDREGFLWTQYF.

This clonotype was counted only a few times. The chain uses TRBV27 and TRBJ2-2, with TRBD1 matching over 9 bases. The CDR3 totals 15 residues. CDR1 MNHEY and CDR2 SMNVEV come from the germline V gene (reference sequence). Losses at the gene ends were 5 bases for V and 5 bases for J; bases not matched to a gene: 6. CDR3 DNA sequence: TGTGCCAGCAGTCAGGGACAGGGTGTAACCGGGGAGCTGTTTTTT. The encoded protein is CASSQGQGVTGELFF.

A few counts support this clonotype. This chain links TRBV28 with TRBJ1-2; a weak D match, TRBD1 (6 bases). The CDR3 covers 15 residues. Germline assignment: CDR1 MDHEN and CDR2 SYDVKM. Trimming left V 2 bases short and J 7 bases short, with 17 bases between. Here the CDR3 DNA reads TGTGCCAGCAGTTTACAGGACAGTGGAATAGGTGGCTACACCTTC. Its protein is CASSLQDSGIGGYTF.

This chain connects TRBV15 to TRBJ1-5; 7 nucleotides agree with TRBD1. The V gene's germline CDR1 is LNHNV and CDR2 YYDKDF (reference sequence). Trimming cost V 0 bases and J 5 bases; bases outside gene matches: 4. The CDR3 has 15 residues. The CDR3 nucleotides are TGTGCCACCAGCAGAGAGGCAGGGGGGGATCAGCCCCAGCATTTT. Translated, it gives CATSREAGGDQPQHF.

This clonotype was counted many times. The genes are TRBV24-1 and TRBJ2-1, with 7 nucleotides matching TRBD1. This CDR3 spans 15 amino acids. The ends lost 1 base at V and 7 bases at J; junction bases unmatched: 6. Per germline, CDR1 KGHDR and CDR2 SFDVKD. The CDR3 reads CATSDFRDRINEQFF. DNA of the CDR3: TGTGCCACCAGTGATTTCCGGGACAGAATTAATGAGCAGTTCTTC.

This clonotype was seen more than once but under ten times. The chain has TRBV12-3 or TRBV12-4 and TRBJ1-2; maybe TRBD1 (5 bases). Trimming shortened V by 3 bases and J by 4 bases, and 12 bases separated the two germline ends. CDR3 size: 14 residues. The CDR3 region is CASSFGGSAYGYTF. Here the CDR3 DNA reads TGTGCCAGCAGTTTTGGGGGTTCAGCCTATGGCTACACCTTC.

This rearrangement joins TRBV27 to TRBJ1-5, with TRBD1 matching over 9 bases. Per the germline V gene, CDR1 is MNHEY and CDR2 is SMNVEV (reference sequence). The CDR3 is 13 amino acids. Unmatched junction bases numbered 4, after V lost 6 bases and J lost 7 bases. In DNA, the CDR3 is TGTGCCAGCAGCTTACAGGGGGCACAGCCCCAGCATTTT. Amino acid sequence: CASSLQGAQPQHF.

The chain uses TRBV29-1 and TRBJ1-2; D is perhaps TRBD1 (5 bases). The germline gives CDR1 SQVTM, CDR2 ANQGSEA. This CDR3 spans 15 amino acids. V dropped 3 bases and J dropped 3 bases, with 17 bases sitting between them. CDR3: CSVEPREGSYYGYTF. Written as DNA, the CDR3 is TGCAGCGTTGAGCCCAGGGAGGGCTCCTACTATGGCTACACCTTC.

This clonotype was seen many times. The chain uses TRBV9 and TRBJ1-1, with D tentatively TRBD1 (5 bases). CDR3 length: 14 amino acids. Germline V gene lookup returns CDR1 SGDLS and CDR2 YYNGEE. Trimming took off 0 bases at V and 4 bases at J, with 10 bases between the two ends. Written as DNA, the CDR3 is TGTGCCAGCAGCGTAGGACAGTCCTCCACTGAAGCTTTCTTT. This translates into CASSVGQSSTEAFF.

J is TRBJ2-1 and V is TRBV7-9; TRBD1 matches at 7 bases. Germline assignment: CDR1 SEHNR and CDR2 FQNEAQ (reference sequence). V lost 4 bases, J lost 4 bases, and 13 bases stayed unmatched. CDR3 length: 17 amino acids. CDR3 DNA: TGTGCCAGCAGCTCCACCTCCGGGACAGTCCAATACAATGAGCAGTTCTTC. Its translation: CASSSTSGTVQYNEQFF.

This clonotype has only a few counts. The chain has TRBV29-1 and TRBJ1-1; TRBD1 might be the D (6 bases). The CDR3 sequence is 13 residues long. Germline loops: CDR1 SQVTM, CDR2 ANQGSEA. V lost 7 bases and J lost 1, with 13 bases in between. The CDR3 sequence: CSAPLGANTEAFF. In DNA, the CDR3 is TGCAGCGCCCCGTTGGGGGCGAACACTGAAGCTTTCTTT.